These 24 T cell receptor beta chains were sequenced from one sample in a study of T-cell reconstitution after alpha-beta-depleted transplantation in children. TCRbeta library construction was performed incorporating unique molecular identifiers. TCRdb redid the calling of the PCR reads with MiXCR, one entry per CDR3 protein. Among 95,000 to 120,000 distinct CDR3 sequences listed, approximately 6.4% were seen once. This specimen was PBMCs, mostly from graft donor cells, taken 360 days after TCRalphabeta/CD19-depleted stem cell transplant. The source of these receptors is a male patient under 10 years old who had a stem cell transplant for acute lymphoblastic leukemia, so the T cells may come from the graft donor.

This sequence joins TRBV7-2 and TRBJ2-1, with D perhaps being TRBD1 or TRBD2 (7 bases each). V was trimmed by 4 bases and J by 6 bases, leaving 19 bases between them. Per the germline V gene, CDR1 is SGHTA and CDR2 is FQGNSA. This CDR3 is built from 16 residues. In DNA form, the CDR3 reads TGTGCCAGCAGCTCACATAGGGGAGGGGGCAGCAATGAGCAGTTCTTC. Its protein is CASSSHRGGGSNEQFF.

The chain is built from TRBV20-1 and TRBJ2-7; the D gene is possibly TRBD2 (7 bases). With 0 bases removed from V and 3 bases from J, the gap between germline ends came to 12 bases. This CDR3 has 14 amino acids. CDR1 and CDR2 (germline): DFQATT, SNEGSKA (reference sequence). In DNA, the CDR3 is TGCAGTGCTAGAGAAGGGGGGGATTACTACGAGCAGTACTTC. It specifies CSAREGGDYYEQYF.

In its sample, this clonotype was seen a few times. This chain joins TRBV27 and TRBJ1-5; D unclear. This CDR3 comprises 12 residues. The V gene lost 4 bases and the J gene lost 10 bases, with 11 bases spanning the gap. The germline V gene has CDR1 MNHEY and CDR2 SMNVEV (reference sequence). The chain's CDR3 is CASSSGPGPQHF. Written as DNA, the CDR3 is TGTGCCAGCAGTTCCGGGCCAGGACCCCAGCATTTT.

This clonotype was seen repeatedly, ten times or more. The chain is built from TRBV29-1 and TRBJ2-1; 12 bases are shared with TRBD2. Trimming removed 3 bases from V and 6 bases from J; junction bases left unmatched: 15. This CDR3 spans 18 amino acids. CDR1 SQVTM and CDR2 ANQGSEA come from the germline V gene. CDR3 loop: CSVDPRLAGGPWPNEQFF. The CDR3 DNA reads as TGCAGCGTTGACCCCCGGCTAGCGGGGGGGCCTTGGCCCAATGAGCAGTTCTTC.

The table lists this clonotype with many counts. This chain connects TRBV7-8 to TRBJ2-7; maybe TRBD1 (5 bases). CDR1 SGHVS and CDR2 FQNEAQ come from the germline V gene. The V gene lost 7 bases and the J gene lost 3 bases, with 13 bases spanning the gap. The CDR3 covers 13 residues. CDR3 residues: CASTTDTYYEQYF. As DNA, the CDR3 is TGTGCCAGCACCACGGACACTTACTACGAGCAGTACTTC.

The chain combines TRBV20-1 with TRBJ2-7, with a tentative D call TRBD2 (6 bases). Trimming pared 0 bases from V and 3 bases from J, leaving 12 bases between. From germline, CDR1 is DFQATT and CDR2 SNEGSKA (reference sequence). CDR3 size: 14 residues. The DNA for the CDR3 is TGCAGTGCTAGAGATGAGGCTAGCGTCTACGAGCAGTACTTC. It specifies CSARDEASVYEQYF.

This clonotype occurred many times. The chain recombines TRBV2 with TRBJ2-1, with D perhaps TRBD1 (5 bases). Germline values: CDR1 SNHLY, CDR2 FYNNEI. Trimming took 10 bases from V and 8 from J, leaving 15 bases between them. The CDR3 length is 12 residues. The CDR3 nucleotides read TGTGCCATCAACCGGCAGGGCTATGAGCAGTTCTTC. Amino acids: CAINRQGYEQFF. Based on the CDR3 plus reference TRBV2 and TRBJ2-1, the full variable domain is EPEVTQTPSHQVTQMGQEVILRCVPISNHLYFYWYRQILGQKVEFLVSFYNNEISEKSEIFDDQFSVERPDGSNFTLKIRSTKLEDSAMYFCAINRQGYEQFFGPGTRLTVL.

This clonotype was counted many times. The CDR3 sequence is CASSLAPYNEQFF. In DNA form, the CDR3 reads TGCGCCAGCAGCTTGGCCCCTTACAATGAGCAGTTCTTC. The chain carries TRBV5-1 and TRBJ2-1; D unclear. CDR1 and CDR2 (germline): SGHRS, YFSETQ. V lost 0 bases, J lost 4 bases, and 5 bases lay in between. The CDR3 is 13 residues long.

The table lists this clonotype with many counts. The rearrangement uses TRBV7-8 and TRBJ2-1; 10 bases are shared with TRBD2. Trimming cost V 3 bases and J 7 bases; bases outside gene matches: 21. This CDR3 is 20 amino acids long. The germline V gene has CDR1 SGHVS and CDR2 FQNEAQ. The CDR3 here is CASSLGRRQGLSGRSNEQFF. As DNA, the CDR3 is TGTGCCAGCAGCTTGGGGCGGAGACAGGGCCTTAGCGGGAGGTCGAATGAGCAGTTCTTC.

This clonotype has at least ten counts. The chain links TRBV5-1 to TRBJ1-1; D gene ambiguous. This CDR3 region has 14 residues. The V end lost 0 bases, the J end lost 2 bases, and 8 bases lay between the germline ends. The germline gives CDR1 SGHRS, CDR2 YFSETQ. The CDR3 DNA reads as TGCGCCAGCAGCTTGGCGGAGAGAAACACTGAAGCTTTCTTT. This codes for CASSLAERNTEAFF.

This clonotype was seen a few times. One end of the junction fails to match germline, which may point to a read error. The chain is built from TRBV3-1 and TRBJ2-2, with D possibly TRBD2 on 5 matching bases. This CDR3 contains 14 residues. Germline assignment: CDR1 LGHDT and CDR2 YNNKEL (reference sequence). The CDR3 DNA sequence: TGTGCCAGCAGCCAAAGGTTAAACACCGGGGAGCTGGTTTTT. This gives the protein CASSQRLNTGELVF.

The rearrangement uses TRBV7-8 and TRBJ2-7; a possible D gene is TRBD1 (6 bases). Germline values: CDR1 SGHVS, CDR2 FQNEAQ. The CDR3 loop spans 14 amino acids. Trimming took off 2 bases at V and 5 bases at J, with 13 bases between the two ends. This chain's CDR3 is CASSLIQGVDEQYF. The CDR3 DNA sequence: TGTGCCAGCAGCTTAATACAGGGTGTGGACGAGCAGTACTTC.

This clonotype was seen many times. The gene calls are TRBV9 and TRBJ2-7, with a possible D match to TRBD1 (5 bases). Germline V lookup: CDR1 SGDLS, CDR2 YYNGEE. The length of the CDR3 is 14 residues. V lost 0 bases and J 2 bases, leaving 9 bases between the germline ends. In nucleotides, the CDR3 is TGTGCCAGCAGCGTAGGTGCAGGGCCCTACGAGCAGTACTTC. It yields the protein CASSVGAGPYEQYF.

This clonotype was seen many times. The chain joins TRBV15 to TRBJ2-7; TRBD1 is a possible D gene (6 bases). Looked up from germline, CDR1 is LNHNV and CDR2 is YYDKDF (reference sequence). Trimming cost V 0 bases and J 6 bases, with 9 bases left between them. The CDR3 consists of 13 residues. The CDR3 DNA is TGTGCCACCAGCAGAGATTTAGGGGGCGAGCAGTACTTC. Protein product: CATSRDLGGEQYF.

This clonotype was recorded many times. The genes are TRBV5-1 and TRBJ2-7, with D perhaps being TRBD1 or TRBD2 (5 bases each). Per the germline V gene, CDR1 is SGHRS and CDR2 is YFSETQ. This CDR3 has 14 amino acids. The ends were cut back, 3 bases at V and 5 bases at J, with 15 bases in the middle. The CDR3 nucleotides are TGCGCCAGCAGCTCCGGGACGGACTCGAACGAGCAGTACTTC. Its protein product is CASSSGTDSNEQYF. The full variable domain, with the rest looked up from reference TRBV5-1 and TRBJ2-7, is KAGVTQTPRYLIKTRGQQVTLSCSPISGHRSVSWYQQTPGQGLQFLFEYFSETQRNKGNFPGRFSGRQFSNSRSEMNVSTLELGDSALYLCASSSGTDSNEQYFGPGTRLTVT.

The table lists this clonotype with a few counts. V and J are TRBV7-8 and TRBJ2-7, with TRBD1 identical over 7 bases. This CDR3 is built from 14 residues. After removal of 6 bases from V and 2 bases from J, the junction contained 7 bases not matched to a gene. The V gene's germline CDR1 is SGHVS and CDR2 FQNEAQ. The CDR3 sequence: CASRVDRNPYEQYF. Here the CDR3 DNA reads TGTGCCAGCAGGGTGGACAGGAATCCCTACGAGCAGTACTTC. Using reference TRBV7-8 and TRBJ2-7 for the parts outside the CDR3, the full variable domain is GAGVSQSPRYKVAKRGQDVALRCDPISGHVSLFWYQQALGQGPEFLTYFQNEAQLDKSGLPSDRFFAERPEGSVSTLKIQRTQQEDSAVYLCASRVDRNPYEQYFGPGTRLTVT.

There are many counts of this clonotype. The CDR3: CASSFPSGAVTF. Here the CDR3 DNA reads TGTGCCAGCAGTTTTCCGTCAGGGGCGGTCACCTTC. The chain combines TRBV27 with TRBJ1-2, with a weak D call TRBD1 (6 bases). Trimming took off 3 bases at V and 13 bases at J, with 15 bases between the two ends. Germline CDR1 and CDR2: MNHEY and SMNVEV (reference sequence). This CDR3 has 12 residues.

The CDR3 spells CASSPDWRETQYF. In DNA, the CDR3 is TGTGCCAGCAGTCCGGATTGGCGAGAGACCCAGTACTTC. V usage is TRBV6-1 and J usage is TRBJ2-5; D gene ambiguous. Germline lookup yields CDR1 MNHNS and CDR2 SASEGT. V gave up 5 bases and J gave up 4 bases, with 11 bases separating them. The CDR3 runs 13 residues.

This clonotype occurred a few times. The gene calls are TRBV18 and TRBJ1-5; 8 bases line up with TRBD1. The CDR3 sequence is 15 residues long. Germline CDR1 is KGHSH and CDR2 is LQKENI. Trimming removed 6 bases from V and 0 bases from J; junction bases left unmatched: 4. Written as DNA, the CDR3 is TGTGCCAGCTCTCACAGGGGGGATAGCAATCAGCCCCAGCATTTT. Protein sequence: CASSHRGDSNQPQHF.

This clonotype was seen ten or more times. The chain's CDR3 is CASSLVGTHYGYTF. CDR3 DNA: TGTGCCAGCAGCTTAGTTGGGACTCATTATGGCTACACCTTC. The chain has TRBV7-8 and TRBJ1-2; perhaps TRBD1 as D (5 bases). Germline assignment: CDR1 SGHVS and CDR2 FQNEAQ. The V gene lost 1 base and the J gene lost 5 bases, with 11 bases spanning the gap. CDR3 length equals 14 residues. Complete variable domain (other parts from reference TRBV7-8 and TRBJ1-2): GAGVSQSPRYKVAKRGQDVALRCDPISGHVSLFWYQQALGQGPEFLTYFQNEAQLDKSGLPSDRFFAERPEGSVSTLKIQRTQQEDSAVYLCASSLVGTHYGYTFGSGTRLTVV.

This clonotype occurred many times. The chain is built from TRBV12-3 or TRBV12-4 and TRBJ1-3; TRBD1 might be the D (5 bases). V gave up 3 bases and J gave up 5 bases, with 20 bases separating them. The CDR3 length is 17 residues. CDR3 sequence: CASSFPTDTRLRNTIYF. The CDR3 DNA follows: TGTGCCAGCAGTTTCCCCACGGACACCCGCCTTCGAAACACCATATATTTT.

This clonotype was detected many times. The rearrangement joins TRBV30 to TRBJ2-3; D gene uncertain. V was shortened by 1 base and J by 1 base, with 3 bases between the two germline ends. The CDR3 has 12 amino acids. The germline V gene encodes CDR1 GTSNPN and CDR2 SVGIG (reference sequence). CDR3 amino acids: CAWSDGTDTQYF. The CDR3 DNA reads TGTGCCTGGAGTGACGGCACAGATACGCAGTATTTT.

A few counts support this clonotype. The V gene is TRBV18, the J gene TRBJ1-2; no definite D call. From germline, CDR1 is KGHSH and CDR2 LQKENI. V lost 1 base, J lost 1 base, and 4 bases lay in between. The CDR3 has 13 residues. In DNA form, the CDR3 reads TGTGCCAGCTCACCACAGGGTAACTATGGCTACACCTTC. Translation gives CASSPQGNYGYTF.

This clonotype was seen many times. The gene calls are TRBV6-2 or TRBV6-3 and TRBJ2-4, with D perhaps assigned TRBD1 or TRBD2 (5 bases each). CDR3 length: 14 amino acids. In germline, CDR1 is MNHEY, CDR2 SVGEGT. The V gene lost 6 bases and the J gene lost 9 bases, with 18 bases spanning the gap. The CDR3 bases are TGTGCCAGCAGCCGGACAAGGGGAGAGGGCATTCAGTACTTC. Translated: CASSRTRGEGIQYF.